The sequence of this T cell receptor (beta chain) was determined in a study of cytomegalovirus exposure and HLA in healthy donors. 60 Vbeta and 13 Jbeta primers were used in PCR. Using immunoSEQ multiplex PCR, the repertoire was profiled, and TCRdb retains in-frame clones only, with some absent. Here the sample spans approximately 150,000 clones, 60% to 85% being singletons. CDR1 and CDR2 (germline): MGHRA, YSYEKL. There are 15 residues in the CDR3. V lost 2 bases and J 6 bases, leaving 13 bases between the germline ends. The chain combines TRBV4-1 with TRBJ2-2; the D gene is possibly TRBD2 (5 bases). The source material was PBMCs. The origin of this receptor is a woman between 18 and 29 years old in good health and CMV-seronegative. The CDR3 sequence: CASSQPLALPGELFF. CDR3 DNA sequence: TGCGCCAGCAGCCAACCTCTAGCCTTACCCGGGGAGCTGTTTTTT.